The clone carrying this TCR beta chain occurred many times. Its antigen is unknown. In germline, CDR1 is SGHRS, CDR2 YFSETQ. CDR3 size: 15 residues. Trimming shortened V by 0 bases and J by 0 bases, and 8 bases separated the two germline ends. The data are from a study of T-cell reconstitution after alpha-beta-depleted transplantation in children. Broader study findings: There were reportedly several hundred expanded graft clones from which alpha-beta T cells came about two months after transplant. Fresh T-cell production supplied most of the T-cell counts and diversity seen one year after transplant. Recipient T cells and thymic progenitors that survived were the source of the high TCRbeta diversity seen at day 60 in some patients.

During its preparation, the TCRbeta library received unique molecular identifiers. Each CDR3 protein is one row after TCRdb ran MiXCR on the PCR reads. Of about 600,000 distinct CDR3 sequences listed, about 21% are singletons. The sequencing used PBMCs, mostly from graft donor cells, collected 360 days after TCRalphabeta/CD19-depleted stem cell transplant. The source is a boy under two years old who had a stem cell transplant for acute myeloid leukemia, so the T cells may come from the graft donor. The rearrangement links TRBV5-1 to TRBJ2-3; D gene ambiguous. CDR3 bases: TGCGCCAGCAGCTTGGCAGTTACTAGCACAGATACGCAGTATTTT. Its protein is CASSLAVTSTDTQYF.